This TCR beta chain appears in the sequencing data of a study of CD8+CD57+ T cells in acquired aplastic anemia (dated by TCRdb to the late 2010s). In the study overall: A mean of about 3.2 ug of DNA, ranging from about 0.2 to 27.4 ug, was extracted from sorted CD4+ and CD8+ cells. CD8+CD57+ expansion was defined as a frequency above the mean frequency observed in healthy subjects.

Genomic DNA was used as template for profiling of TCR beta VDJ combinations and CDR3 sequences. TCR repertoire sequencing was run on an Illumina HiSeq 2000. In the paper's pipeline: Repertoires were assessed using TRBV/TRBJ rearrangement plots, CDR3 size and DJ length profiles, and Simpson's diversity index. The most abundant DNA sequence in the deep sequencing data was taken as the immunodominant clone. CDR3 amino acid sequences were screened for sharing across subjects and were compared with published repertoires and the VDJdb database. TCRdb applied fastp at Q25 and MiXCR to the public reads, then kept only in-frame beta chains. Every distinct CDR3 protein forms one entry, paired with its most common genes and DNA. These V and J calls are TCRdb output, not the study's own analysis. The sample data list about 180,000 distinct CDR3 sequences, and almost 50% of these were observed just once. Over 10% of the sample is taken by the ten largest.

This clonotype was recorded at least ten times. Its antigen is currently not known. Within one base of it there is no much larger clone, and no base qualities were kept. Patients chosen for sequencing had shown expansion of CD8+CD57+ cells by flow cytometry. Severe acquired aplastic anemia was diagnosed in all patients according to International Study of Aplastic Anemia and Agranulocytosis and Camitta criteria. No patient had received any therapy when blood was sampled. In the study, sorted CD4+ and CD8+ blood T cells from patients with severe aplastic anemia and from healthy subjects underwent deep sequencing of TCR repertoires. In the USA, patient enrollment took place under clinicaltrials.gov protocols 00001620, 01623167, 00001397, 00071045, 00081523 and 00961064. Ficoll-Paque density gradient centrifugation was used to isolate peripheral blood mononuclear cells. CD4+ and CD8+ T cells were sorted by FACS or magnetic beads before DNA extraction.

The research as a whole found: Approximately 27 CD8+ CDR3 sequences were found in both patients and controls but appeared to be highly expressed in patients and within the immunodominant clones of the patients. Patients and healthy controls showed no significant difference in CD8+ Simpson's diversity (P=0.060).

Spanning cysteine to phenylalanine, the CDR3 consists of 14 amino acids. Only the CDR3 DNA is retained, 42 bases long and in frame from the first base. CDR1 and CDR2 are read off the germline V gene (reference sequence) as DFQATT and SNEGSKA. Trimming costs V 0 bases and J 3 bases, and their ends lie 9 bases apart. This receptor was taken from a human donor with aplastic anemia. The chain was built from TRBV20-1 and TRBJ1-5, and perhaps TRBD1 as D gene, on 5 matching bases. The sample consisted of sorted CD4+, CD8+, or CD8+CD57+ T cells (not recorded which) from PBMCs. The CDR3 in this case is CSARDRDPNQPQHF. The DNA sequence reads TGCAGTGCTAGAGACCGGGACCCCAATCAGCCCCAGCATTTT.